This section outlines one T cell receptor (beta chain) sequence together with its context. As yet, its antigen is unknown. Clones were read by immunoSEQ multiplex PCR, and TCRdb kept only the in-frame ones, dropping some. The repertoire has some 110,000 clones, approximately 92% of them found once; the top ten carry approximately 0.29%. This sample is drawn from a study of T cell repertoires and HLA-DP antigens. Trimming removed 7 bases from V and 3 bases from J, with 7 bases in between. CDR1 is ENHRY, CDR2 SYGVKD, per germline. The CDR3 length is 11 residues. The material sequenced was CD4+ T cells from PBMCs. The receptor's source is a woman under 30 in good health and CMV-seronegative. The chain employs TRBV10-3 and TRBJ2-7, with D tentatively TRBD2 (6 bases). The CDR3 DNA follows: TGTGCCATCATGCGGGACTACGAGCAGTACTTC. Amino acid sequence: CAIMRDYEQYF.